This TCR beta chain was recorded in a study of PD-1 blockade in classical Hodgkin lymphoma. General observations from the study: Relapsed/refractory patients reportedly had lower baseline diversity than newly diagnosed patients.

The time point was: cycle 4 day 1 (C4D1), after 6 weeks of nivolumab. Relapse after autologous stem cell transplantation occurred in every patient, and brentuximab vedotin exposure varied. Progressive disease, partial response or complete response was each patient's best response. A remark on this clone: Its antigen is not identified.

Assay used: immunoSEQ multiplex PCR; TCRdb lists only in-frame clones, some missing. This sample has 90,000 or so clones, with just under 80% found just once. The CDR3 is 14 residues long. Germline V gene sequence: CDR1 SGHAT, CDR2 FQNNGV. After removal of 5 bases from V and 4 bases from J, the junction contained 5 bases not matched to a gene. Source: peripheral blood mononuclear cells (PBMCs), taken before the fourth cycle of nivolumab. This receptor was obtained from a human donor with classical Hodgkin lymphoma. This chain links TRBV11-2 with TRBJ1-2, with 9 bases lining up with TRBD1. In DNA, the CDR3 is TGTGCCAGCAGCCTGACAGGGGGTGGCTATGGCTACACCTTC. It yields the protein CASSLTGGGYGYTF.